This T cell receptor beta chain was captured in a study of draining lymph node invasion in breast cancer (TCRdb year 2020). For context, the study as a whole: Metastasis in lymph nodes was diagnosed using histology and cytokeratin immunohistochemistry and was confirmed with EpCAM/CD45 flow cytometry. Across breast cancer tissues, a separate targeted assay used bulk TCR-beta CDR3 sequencing to compare sorted memory regulatory T cells with memory conventional CD4 T cells. From each patient, matched non-invaded and tumor-invaded tumor-draining lymph nodes and the primary tumor were collected, and both Treg and Tconv subsets were profiled. In the separate targeted TCR sequencing, lymph nodes from a handful of patients were covered, and primary tumors were sequenced for three of those patients. Overall study outcomes, separate from this receptor: TCRs shared between Treg and Tconv subsets were regarded as suggestive, but not proof, of a common clonal origin. Within each tissue, roughly 13-22% of Treg TCRs were also found among Tconvs, a result interpreted as suggesting peripheral Treg induction. Across all tissues in the targeted TCR-seq data, Tregs appeared to be more clonally expanded than Tconvs, and both subsets showed lower diversity in tumor than in lymph nodes. The tumor top-100 clone tracking analysis could be carried out in only a couple of patients. Some of the top 100 tumor clones were detected in invaded and non-invaded nodes, and this detection was taken to suggest recirculation between tumor and draining nodes. The data could not determine whether Treg conversion took place in a particular organ or whether converted Tregs recirculated between nodes and tumor.

V has 5 bases trimmed and J has 3 bases trimmed; junction bases matching no gene number 8. CDR3 length: 16 amino acids, cysteine to phenylalanine. Of all the DNA, just the CDR3 is kept, 48 bases in frame from base 1. Based on the germline V gene, the CDR1 and CDR2 sequences are SGHVS and FQNEAQ. Preparation of the library involved bulk RNA-seq. TCRdb shows the sequencer as Illumina HiSeq 2500. Per the authors' processing: CDR3 sequences in the separate targeted TCR-seq dataset were extracted from raw reads and quantified using MiXCR version 2.1.5 with default parameters. TCR-beta clones in the separate targeted TCR-seq dataset were defined according to the combination of V gene, J gene and CDR3 sequence. For the separate targeted TCR-seq dataset, clones with fewer than three counts were filtered out, after which only the 90% most strongly expressed clones in each sample were kept. In the separate targeted TCR-seq dataset, Treg-Tconv overlap was calculated per tissue as the number of shared clones divided by the total number of Treg clones, multiplied by 100. Starting from the raw public reads, TCRdb applied fastp trimming at Q25, assembled clones with MiXCR and retained in-frame beta chains. CDR3 protein duplicates are merged, each entry listing the most common genes and DNA. V and J calls and clone size were set by TCRdb, not the authors. The sample includes roughly 1,900 distinct CDR3 sequences, with approximately 81% observed a single time. Clones ranked in the top ten supply over 2% of the sample.

Comments on this clonotype: No antigen is known for it. It has no much larger one-base neighbor in the sample; base qualities were not kept.

Memory conventional CD4 T cells were isolated by sorting for CD4+ CD45RA- CD25- cells. Tumor-draining lymph nodes were classified as non-invaded or invaded according to absence or presence of metastatic tumor cells. T cells were pre-enriched with a Miltenyi Pan T Cell isolation kit before staining and sorting. Immunohistochemistry for estrogen receptor, progesterone receptor, HER2 and Ki-67 was used to characterize the primary tumors. Fresh surgical tissue was processed within a few hours after surgery by cutting into small fragments. The tissue fragments were digested enzymatically for about 20 minutes with Liberase TL plus DNase and were then passed through a 40-micrometer strainer. Sorting used a BD FACS Aria II with about 97-99% purity, after DAPI live/dead staining. The sorted cells were lysed in TCL buffer, and a Norgen Single Cell RNA purification kit, including DNase treatment, was used to purify the RNA.

The sequencing sample was made of sorted memory CD4+ effector T cells from a lymph node. Sample cell subset or site, as interpreted from the label and publication: CD45RA-negative sorted CD4+ T cells (memory Tconv or effector/memory Treg). The sequence derives from a female donor with luminal breast cancer. The chain is encoded by TRBV7-8 joined to TRBJ2-3, and TRBD1 matches 10 of the central bases. The sequenced DNA is TGTGCCAGCAGCACTCGACAGGGGGCACGGACAGATACGCAGTATTTT. Its product reads: CASSTRQGARTDTQYF.